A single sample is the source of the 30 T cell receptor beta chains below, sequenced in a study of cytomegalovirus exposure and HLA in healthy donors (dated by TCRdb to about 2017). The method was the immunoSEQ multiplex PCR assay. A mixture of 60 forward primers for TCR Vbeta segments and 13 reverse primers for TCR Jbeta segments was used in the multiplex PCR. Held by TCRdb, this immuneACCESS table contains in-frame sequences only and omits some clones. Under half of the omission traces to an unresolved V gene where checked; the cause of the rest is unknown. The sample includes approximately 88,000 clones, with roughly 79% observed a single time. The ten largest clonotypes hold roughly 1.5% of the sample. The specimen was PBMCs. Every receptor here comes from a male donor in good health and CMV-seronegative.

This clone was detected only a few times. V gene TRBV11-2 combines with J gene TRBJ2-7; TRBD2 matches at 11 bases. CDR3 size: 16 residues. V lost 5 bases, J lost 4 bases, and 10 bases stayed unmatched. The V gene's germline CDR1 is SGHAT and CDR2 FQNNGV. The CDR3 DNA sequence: TGTGCCAGCAGCCTTGGGGTGGGACTAGCGGTTTACGAGCAGTACTTC. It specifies CASSLGVGLAVYEQYF.

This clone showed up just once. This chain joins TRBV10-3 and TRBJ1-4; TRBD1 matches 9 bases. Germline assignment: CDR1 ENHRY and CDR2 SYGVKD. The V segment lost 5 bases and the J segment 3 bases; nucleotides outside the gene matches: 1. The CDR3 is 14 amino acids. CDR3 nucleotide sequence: TGTGCCATCAGTAACAGGGGGCCTAATGAAAAACTGTTTTTT. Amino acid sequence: CAISNRGPNEKLFF.

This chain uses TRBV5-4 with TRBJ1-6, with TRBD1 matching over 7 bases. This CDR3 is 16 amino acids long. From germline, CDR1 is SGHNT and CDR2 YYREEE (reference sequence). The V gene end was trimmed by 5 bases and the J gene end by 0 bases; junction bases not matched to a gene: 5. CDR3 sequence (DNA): TGTGCCAGCAGATTGACAGGGAGCTCCTATAATTCACCCCTCCACTTT. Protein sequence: CASRLTGSSYNSPLHF.

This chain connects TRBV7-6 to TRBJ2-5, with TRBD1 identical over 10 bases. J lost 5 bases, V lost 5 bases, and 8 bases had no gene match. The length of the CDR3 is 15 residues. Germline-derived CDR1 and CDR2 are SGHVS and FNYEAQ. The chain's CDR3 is CASSPTGGRDETQYF. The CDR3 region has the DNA TGTGCCAGCAGCCCGACAGGGGGCAGGGACGAGACCCAGTACTTC. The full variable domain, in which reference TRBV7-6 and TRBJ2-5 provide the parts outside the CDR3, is GAGVSQSPRYKVTKRGQDVALRCDPISGHVSLYWYRQALGQGPEFLTYFNYEAQQDKSGLPNDRFSAERPEGSISTLTIQRTEQRDSAMYRCASSPTGGRDETQYFGPGTRLLVL.

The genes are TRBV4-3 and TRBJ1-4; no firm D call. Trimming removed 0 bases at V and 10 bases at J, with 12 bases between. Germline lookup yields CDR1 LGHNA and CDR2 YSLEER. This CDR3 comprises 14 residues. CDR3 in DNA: TGCGCCAGCAGCCAAGAAGACCATAACAGAAAACTGTTTTTT. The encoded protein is CASSQEDHNRKLFF.

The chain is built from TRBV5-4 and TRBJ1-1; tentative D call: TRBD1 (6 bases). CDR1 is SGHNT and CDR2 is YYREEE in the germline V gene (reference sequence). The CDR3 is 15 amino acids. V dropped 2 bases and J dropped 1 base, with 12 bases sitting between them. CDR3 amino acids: CASSLPQGPNTEAFF. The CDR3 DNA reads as TGTGCCAGCAGCTTACCACAGGGACCGAACACTGAAGCTTTCTTT.

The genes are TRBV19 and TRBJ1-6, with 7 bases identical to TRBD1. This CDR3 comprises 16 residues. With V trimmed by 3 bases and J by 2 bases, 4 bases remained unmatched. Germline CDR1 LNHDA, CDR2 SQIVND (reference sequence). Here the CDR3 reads CASSMTGPTYNSPLHF. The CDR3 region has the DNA TGTGCCAGTAGTATGACAGGGCCCACCTATAATTCACCCCTCCACTTT.

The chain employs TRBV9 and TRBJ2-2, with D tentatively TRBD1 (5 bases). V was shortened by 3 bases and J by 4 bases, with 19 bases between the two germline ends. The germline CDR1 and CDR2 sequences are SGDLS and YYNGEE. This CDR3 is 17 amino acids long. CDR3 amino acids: CASSDGIGVRGTGELFF. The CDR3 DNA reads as TGTGCCAGCAGCGACGGAATAGGGGTTAGGGGCACCGGGGAGCTGTTTTTT.

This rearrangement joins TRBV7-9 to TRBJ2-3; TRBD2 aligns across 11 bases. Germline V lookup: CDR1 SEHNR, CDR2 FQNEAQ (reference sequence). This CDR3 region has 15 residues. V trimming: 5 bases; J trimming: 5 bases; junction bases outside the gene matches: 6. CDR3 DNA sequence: TGTGCCAGCAGCCTCGGGACTAGCGGAAGAGATACGCAGTATTTT. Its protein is CASSLGTSGRDTQYF.

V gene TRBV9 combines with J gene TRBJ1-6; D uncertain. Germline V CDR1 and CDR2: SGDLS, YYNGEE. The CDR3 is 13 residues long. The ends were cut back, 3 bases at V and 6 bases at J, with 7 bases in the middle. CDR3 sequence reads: CASSDRSNSPLHF. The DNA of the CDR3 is TGTGCCAGCAGCGACAGAAGTAATTCACCCCTCCACTTT.

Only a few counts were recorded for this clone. CDR3 protein: CASRRTAMNTEAFF. CDR3 coding DNA: TGTGCCAGCAGGAGGACAGCAATGAACACTGAAGCTTTCTTT. The gene calls are TRBV2 and TRBJ1-1; possibly TRBD1 for D (6 bases). The CDR3 extends over 14 amino acids. Between the trimmed V and J ends, which lost 6 bases and 0 bases, there was a span of 11 bases. Germline values: CDR1 SNHLY, CDR2 FYNNEI.

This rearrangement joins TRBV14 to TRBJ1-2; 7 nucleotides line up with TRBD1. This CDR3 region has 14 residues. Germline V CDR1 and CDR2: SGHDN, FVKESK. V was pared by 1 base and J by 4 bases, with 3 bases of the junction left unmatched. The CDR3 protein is CASSQVQGGYGYTF. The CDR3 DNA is TGTGCCAGCAGCCAAGTTCAGGGGGGCTATGGCTACACCTTC.

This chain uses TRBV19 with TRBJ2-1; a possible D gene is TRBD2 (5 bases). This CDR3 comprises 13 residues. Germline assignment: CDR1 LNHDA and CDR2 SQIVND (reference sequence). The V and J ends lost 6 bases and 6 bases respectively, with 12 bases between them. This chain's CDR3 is CASRRGLTNEQFF. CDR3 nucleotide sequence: TGTGCCAGTAGACGAGGACTCACCAATGAGCAGTTCTTC.

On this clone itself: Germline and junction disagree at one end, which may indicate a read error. Here the CDR3 reads CSARGGQDLF. As DNA, the CDR3 is TGCAGTGCTAGGGGGGGACAGGACCTTTTT. The J gene is TRBJ1-5, the V gene TRBV20-1, with 8 nucleotides matching TRBD1. The CDR3 extends over 10 amino acids. Germline CDR1 reads DFQATT; CDR2 reads SNEGSKA (reference sequence).

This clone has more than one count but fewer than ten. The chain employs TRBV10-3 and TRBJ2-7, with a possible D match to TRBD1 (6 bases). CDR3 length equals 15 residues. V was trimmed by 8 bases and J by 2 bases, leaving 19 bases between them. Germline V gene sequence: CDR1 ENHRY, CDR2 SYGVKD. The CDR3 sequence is CAIVTSAGQTYEQYF. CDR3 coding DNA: TGTGCCATCGTTACCTCGGCCGGACAGACCTACGAGCAGTACTTC.

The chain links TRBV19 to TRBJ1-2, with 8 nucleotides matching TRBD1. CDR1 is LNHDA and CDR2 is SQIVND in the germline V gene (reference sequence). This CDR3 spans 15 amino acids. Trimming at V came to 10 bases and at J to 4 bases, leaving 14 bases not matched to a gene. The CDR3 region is CATSKGQGAFYGYTF. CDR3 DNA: TGTGCCACCTCAAAGGGGCAGGGGGCTTTCTATGGCTACACCTTC.

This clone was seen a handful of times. As DNA, the CDR3 is TGCAGCGTTGTTTCCCCAAACAGGGGGTCGAACACCGGGGAGCTGTTTTTT. Residues: CSVVSPNRGSNTGELFF. The chain is built from TRBV29-1 and TRBJ2-2; 8 positions agree with TRBD1. The germline gives CDR1 SQVTM, CDR2 ANQGSEA. The CDR3 is 17 amino acids. Trimming removed 4 bases from V and 0 bases from J; junction bases left unmatched: 10.

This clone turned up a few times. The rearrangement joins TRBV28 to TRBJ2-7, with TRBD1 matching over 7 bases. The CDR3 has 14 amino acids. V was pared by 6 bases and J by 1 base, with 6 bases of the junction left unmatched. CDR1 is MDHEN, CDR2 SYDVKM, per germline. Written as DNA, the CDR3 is TGTGCCAGCAGCTCCCGGGACAGTTCCTACGAGCAGTACTTC. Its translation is CASSSRDSSYEQYF.

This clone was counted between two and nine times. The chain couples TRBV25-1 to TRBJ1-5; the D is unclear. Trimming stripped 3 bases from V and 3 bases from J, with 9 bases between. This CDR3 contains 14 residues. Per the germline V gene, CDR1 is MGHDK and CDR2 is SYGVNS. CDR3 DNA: TGTGCCAGCAGTGACTGGGCCTACAATCAGCCCCAGCATTTT. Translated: CASSDWAYNQPQHF.

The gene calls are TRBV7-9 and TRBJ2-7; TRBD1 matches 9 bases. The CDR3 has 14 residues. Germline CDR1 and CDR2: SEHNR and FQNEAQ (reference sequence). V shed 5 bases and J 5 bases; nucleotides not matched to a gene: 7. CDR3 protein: CASSNRDREHEQYF. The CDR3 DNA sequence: TGTGCCAGCAGCAACCGGGACAGGGAGCACGAGCAGTACTTC.

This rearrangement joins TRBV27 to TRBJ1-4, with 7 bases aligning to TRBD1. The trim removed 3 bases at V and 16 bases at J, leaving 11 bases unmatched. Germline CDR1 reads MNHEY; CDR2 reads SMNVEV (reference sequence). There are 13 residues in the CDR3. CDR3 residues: CASSFGLGQLEFF. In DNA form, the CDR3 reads TGTGCCAGCAGTTTTGGCCTGGGACAGCTCGAGTTTTTT.

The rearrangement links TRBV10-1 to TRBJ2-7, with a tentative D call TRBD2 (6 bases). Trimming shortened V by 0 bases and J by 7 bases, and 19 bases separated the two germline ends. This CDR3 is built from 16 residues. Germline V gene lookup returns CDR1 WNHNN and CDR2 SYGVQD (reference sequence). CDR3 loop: CASSESESGGPREQYF. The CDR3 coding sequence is TGCGCCAGCAGTGAGTCGGAATCAGGAGGGCCTAGGGAGCAGTACTTC.

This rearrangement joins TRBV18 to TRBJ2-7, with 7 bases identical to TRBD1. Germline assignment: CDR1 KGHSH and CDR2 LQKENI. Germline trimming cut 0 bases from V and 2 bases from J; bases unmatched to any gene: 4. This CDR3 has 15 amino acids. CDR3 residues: CASSPPDRQAYEQYF. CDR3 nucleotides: TGTGCCAGCTCACCACCGGACAGGCAAGCCTACGAGCAGTACTTC.

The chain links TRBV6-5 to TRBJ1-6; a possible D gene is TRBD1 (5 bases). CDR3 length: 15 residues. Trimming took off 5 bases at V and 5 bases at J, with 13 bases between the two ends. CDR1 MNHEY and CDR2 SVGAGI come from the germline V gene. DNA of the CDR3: TGTGCCAGCAGTGCCCGACAGCTTAATAATTCACCCCTCCACTTT. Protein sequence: CASSARQLNNSPLHF.

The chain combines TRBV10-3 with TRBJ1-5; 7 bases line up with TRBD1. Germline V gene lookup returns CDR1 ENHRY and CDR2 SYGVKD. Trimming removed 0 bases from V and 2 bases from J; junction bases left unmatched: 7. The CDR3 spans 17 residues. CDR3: CAISESRQGSGNQPQHF. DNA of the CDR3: TGTGCCATCAGTGAGTCGAGACAGGGAAGTGGCAATCAGCCCCAGCATTTT.

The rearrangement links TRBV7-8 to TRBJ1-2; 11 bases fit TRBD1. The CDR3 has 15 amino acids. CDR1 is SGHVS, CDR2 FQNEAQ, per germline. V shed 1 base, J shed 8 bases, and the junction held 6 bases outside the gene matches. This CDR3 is CASSLEIGTGGGYTF. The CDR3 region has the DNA TGTGCCAGCAGCTTAGAGATCGGGACAGGGGGAGGCTACACCTTC.

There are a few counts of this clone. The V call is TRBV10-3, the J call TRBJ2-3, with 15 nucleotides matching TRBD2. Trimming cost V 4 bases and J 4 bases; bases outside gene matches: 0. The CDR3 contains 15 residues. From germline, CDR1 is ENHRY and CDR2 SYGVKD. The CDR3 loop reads CAISGTSGGADTQYF. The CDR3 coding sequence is TGTGCCATCAGTGGGACTAGCGGGGGGGCAGATACGCAGTATTTT.

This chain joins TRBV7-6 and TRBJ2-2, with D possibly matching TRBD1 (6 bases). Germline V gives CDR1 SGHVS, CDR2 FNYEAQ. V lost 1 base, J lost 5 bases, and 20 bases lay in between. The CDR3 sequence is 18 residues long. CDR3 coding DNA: TGTGCCAGCAGCTTAGTCGGGGATCCAGGGGACATTACCGGGGAGCTGTTTTTT. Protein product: CASSLVGDPGDITGELFF.

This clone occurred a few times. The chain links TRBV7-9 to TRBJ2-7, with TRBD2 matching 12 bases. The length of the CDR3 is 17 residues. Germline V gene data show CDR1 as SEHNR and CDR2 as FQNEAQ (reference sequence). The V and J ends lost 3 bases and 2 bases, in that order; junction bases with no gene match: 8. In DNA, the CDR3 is TGTGCCAGCAGCTTTGCTTTACTAGCGGGAGGACCCTACGAGCAGTACTTC. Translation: CASSFALLAGGPYEQYF.

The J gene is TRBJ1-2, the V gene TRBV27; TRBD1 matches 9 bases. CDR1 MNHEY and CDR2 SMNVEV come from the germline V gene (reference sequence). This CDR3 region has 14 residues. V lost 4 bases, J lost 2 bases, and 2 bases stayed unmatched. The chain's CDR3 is CASSSGQGNYGYTF. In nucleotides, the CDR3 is TGTGCCAGCAGTTCGGGACAGGGCAACTATGGCTACACCTTC.